Listed below are T cell receptor beta chains from one sample, sequenced in a study of control samples from healthy donors and cancer patients. Sequenced by immunoSEQ multiplex PCR; TCRdb stores in-frame clones only, minus some. The data show about 70,000 clones, about 94% seen once. Sequenced: blood. The receptors shown here come from a woman aged 25 to 39 in good health. CDR3s include the opening cysteine and the closing phenylalanine or tryptophan.

j_gene: TRBJ1-1
v_gene: TRBV7-9
CDR3aa: CASSSSGTGNTEAFF

j_gene: TRBJ2-2
v_gene: TRBV4-1
CDR3aa: CASSQDLSSANTGELFF

j_gene: TRBJ1-5
v_gene: TRBV28
CDR3aa: CASSLTGQPNQPQHF

j_gene: TRBJ1-3
v_gene: TRBV7-2
CDR3aa: CASSQLESLGLSGNTIYF

j_gene: TRBJ2-3
v_gene: TRBV9
CDR3aa: CASSVGGITDTQYF

j_gene: TRBJ2-5
v_gene: TRBV28
CDR3aa: CASSPYRQQETQYF

j_gene: TRBJ1-4
v_gene: TRBV2
CDR3aa: CASGTGEPDEKLFF

j_gene: TRBJ1-1
v_gene: TRBV3-1/TRBV3-2
CDR3aa: CASSQVVGNEAFF

j_gene: TRBJ1-5
v_gene: TRBV6-1
CDR3aa: CASSEQIGTGSPRLTQPQHF

j_gene: TRBJ1-2
v_gene: TRBV28
CDR3aa: CATIGRGVDYGYTF

j_gene: TRBJ2-2
v_gene: TRBV14
CDR3aa: CASSPQGTGELFF

j_gene: TRBJ2-3
v_gene: TRBV24-1
CDR3aa: CATSDTGTQYF

j_gene: TRBJ2-5
v_gene: TRBV10-2
CDR3aa: CASSGSGRETQYF

j_gene: TRBJ1-1
v_gene: TRBV2
CDR3aa: CASSPTGTVGAFF

j_gene: TRBJ2-1
v_gene: TRBV2
CDR3aa: CASSVIGEQFF

j_gene: TRBJ2-1
v_gene: TRBV3-1/TRBV3-2
CDR3aa: CASSQDGLNEQFF

j_gene: TRBJ1-1
v_gene: TRBV10-1
CDR3aa: CASSDDSYTEAFF

j_gene: TRBJ1-1
v_gene: TRBV7-9
CDR3aa: CASSRDITEAFF

j_gene: TRBJ1-2
v_gene: TRBV19
CDR3aa: CASSIMTGSSRGYTF

j_gene: TRBJ2-1
v_gene: TRBV7-9
CDR3aa: CASSISPSGTGNVNEQFF